This TCR beta chain was sequenced for a study of shared clonotypes between healthy human individuals. Whole-study findings and limits: Non-shared clonotypes showed lower generation probabilities than clonotypes common to all four donors. Naive CD4 clonotypes were shared across a handful of donors at about 5.3%.

The germline gives CDR1 ENHRY, CDR2 SYGVKD. This CDR3 has 15 amino acids. Trimming took off 0 bases at V and 6 bases at J, with 12 bases between the two ends. Each of the donors was a healthy adult who was HIV-negative and had not had a recent acute infection or vaccination. Worth noting for this clone: What it binds is not known.

Genomic DNA per cell subset filled all wells of several immunoSEQ plates. TCRdb's copy holds only in-frame clones and misses some; the assay was immunoSEQ multiplex PCR. The table lists more than 2,000,000 clones, 85% to 95% of them singletons. The chain uses TRBV10-3 and TRBJ1-5, with D possibly being TRBD1 (5 bases). Sequencing used naive CD4+ T cells sorted from blood. Subset in this sample: CD45RA+ positively selected. This sequence originates from a man between 18 and 29 years old in good health. CDR3 sequence: CAISESGTRGQPQHF. For the CDR3, the DNA is TGTGCCATCAGTGAGTCGGGGACGCGGGGTCAGCCCCAGCATTTT.